Detailed here is one TCR beta chain. TCRdb keeps only in-frame clones here, not all; method: immunoSEQ multiplex PCR. The sample shows around 2.5 million clones, 80% to 95% of them seen only once. This specimen belongs to a study of shared clonotypes between healthy human individuals. The CDR3 runs 11 residues. Trimming removed 6 bases from V and 11 bases from J; junction bases left unmatched: 6. Per germline, CDR1 ENHRY and CDR2 SYGVKD. The gene calls are TRBV10-3 and TRBJ1-1, with 7 bases fitting TRBD1. The TCR sequence derives from a man aged 18-30 years in good health. Some clones in this sample may be carry-over from other donors' samples. The specimen sequenced was naive CD4+ T cells from PBMCs. The subset was: CD45RA+ positively selected. CDR3 protein: CAISQTGLAFF. The CDR3 region has the DNA TGTGCCATCAGCCAGACAGGGCTGGCTTTCTTT.